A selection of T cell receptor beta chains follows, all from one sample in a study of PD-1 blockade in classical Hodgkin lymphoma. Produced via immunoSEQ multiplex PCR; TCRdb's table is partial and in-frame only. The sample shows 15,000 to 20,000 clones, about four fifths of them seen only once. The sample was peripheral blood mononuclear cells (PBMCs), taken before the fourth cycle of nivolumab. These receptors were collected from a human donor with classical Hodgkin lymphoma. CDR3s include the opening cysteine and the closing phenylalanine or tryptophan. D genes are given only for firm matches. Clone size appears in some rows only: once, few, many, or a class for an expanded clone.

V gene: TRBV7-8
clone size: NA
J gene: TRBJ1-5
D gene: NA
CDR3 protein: CASSPGGNQPQHF
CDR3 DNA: TGTGCCAGCAGCCCCGGAGGCAATCAGCCCCAGCATTTT

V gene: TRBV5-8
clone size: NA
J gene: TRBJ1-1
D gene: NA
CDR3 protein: CASSLMQGSEAFF
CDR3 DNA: TGTGCCAGCAGCCTAATGCAGGGATCTGAAGCTTTCTTT

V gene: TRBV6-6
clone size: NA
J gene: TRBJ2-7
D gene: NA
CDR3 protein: CASSPDRIYEQYF
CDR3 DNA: TGTGCCAGCAGCCCCGACAGGATCTACGAGCAGTACTTC

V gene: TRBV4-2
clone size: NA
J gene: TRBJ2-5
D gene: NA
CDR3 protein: CASSQGQVPGGQETQYF
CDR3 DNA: TGTGCCAGCAGCCAAGGACAGGTGCCGGGGGGCCAAGAGACCCAGTACTTC

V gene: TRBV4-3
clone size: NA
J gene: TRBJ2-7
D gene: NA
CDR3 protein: CASSQVAGSYEQYF
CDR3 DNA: TGCGCCAGCAGCCAAGTTGCAGGATCCTACGAGCAGTACTTC

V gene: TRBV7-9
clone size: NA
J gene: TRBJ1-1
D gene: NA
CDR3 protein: CASSQTGGGFGTEAFF
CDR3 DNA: TGTGCCAGCAGCCAGACCGGGGGAGGTTTTGGCACTGAAGCTTTCTTT

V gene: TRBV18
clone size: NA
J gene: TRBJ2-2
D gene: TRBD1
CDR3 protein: CASSTRTGAGELFF
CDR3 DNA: TGTGCCAGCTCAACCCGGACAGGGGCCGGGGAGCTGTTTTTT

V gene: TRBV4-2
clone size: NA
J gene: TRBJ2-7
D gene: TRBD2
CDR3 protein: CASSPGLGPYEQYF
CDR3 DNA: TGTGCCAGCAGCCCCGGACTAGGCCCCTACGAGCAGTACTTC

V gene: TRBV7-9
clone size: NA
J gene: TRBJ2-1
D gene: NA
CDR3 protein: CASSLERVGNEQFF
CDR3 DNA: TGTGCCAGCAGCTTAGAGAGGGTCGGGAATGAGCAGTTCTTC

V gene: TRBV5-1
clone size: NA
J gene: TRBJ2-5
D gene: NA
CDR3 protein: CASSPGVGGRGQETQYF
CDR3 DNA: TGCGCCAGCAGCCCTGGGGTCGGGGGGCGCGGCCAAGAGACCCAGTACTTC

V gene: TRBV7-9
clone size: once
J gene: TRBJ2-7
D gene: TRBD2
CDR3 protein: CASSPRGGASYEQYF
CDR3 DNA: TGTGCCAGCAGTCCCCGGGGGGGCGCCTCCTACGAGCAGTACTTC

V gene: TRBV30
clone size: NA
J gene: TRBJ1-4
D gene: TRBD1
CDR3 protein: CAWSDWGQGIEKLFF
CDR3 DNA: TGTGCCTGGAGTGATTGGGGACAGGGGATCGAAAAACTGTTTTTT

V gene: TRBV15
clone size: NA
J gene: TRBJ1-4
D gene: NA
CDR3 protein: CATSRAGAEYEKLFF
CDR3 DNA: TGTGCCACCAGCAGAGCTGGGGCTGAGTATGAAAAACTGTTTTTT

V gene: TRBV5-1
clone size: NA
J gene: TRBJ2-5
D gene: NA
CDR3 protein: CASSLGAAGANTGETQYF
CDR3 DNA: TGCGCCAGCAGCTTGGGTGCCGCGGGGGCCAATACCGGGGAGACCCAGTACTTC

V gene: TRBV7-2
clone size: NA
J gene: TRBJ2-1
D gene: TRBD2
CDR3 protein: CASSVTSGGFTSSYNEQFF
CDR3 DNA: TGTGCCAGTAGCGTAACTAGCGGGGGGTTTACGAGCTCCTACAATGAGCAGTTCTTC

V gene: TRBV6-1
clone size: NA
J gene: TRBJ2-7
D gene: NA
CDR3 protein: CASSEGLVPSYEQYF
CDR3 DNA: TGTGCCAGCAGTGAGGGGCTAGTCCCCTCTTACGAGCAGTACTTC

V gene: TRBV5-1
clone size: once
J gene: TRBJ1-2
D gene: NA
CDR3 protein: CASSLFDGTYGYTF
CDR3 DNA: TGCGCCAGCAGCTTGTTCGACGGAACCTATGGCTACACCTTC

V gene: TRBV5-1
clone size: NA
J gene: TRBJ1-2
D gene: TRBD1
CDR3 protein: CASSYLTLGDRSNYGYTF
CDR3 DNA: TGCGCCAGCAGCTACTTAACTTTGGGGGACAGATCTAACTATGGCTACACCTTC

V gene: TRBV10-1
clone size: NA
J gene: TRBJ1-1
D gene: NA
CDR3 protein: CASSESQDNTEAFF
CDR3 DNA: TGCGCCAGCAGTGAGTCTCAGGATAACACTGAAGCTTTCTTT

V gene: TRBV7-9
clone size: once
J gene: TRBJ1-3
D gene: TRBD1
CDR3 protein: CASSHSGQGLGNTIYF
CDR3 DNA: TGTGCCAGCAGCCATTCCGGACAGGGGCTTGGAAACACCATATATTTT

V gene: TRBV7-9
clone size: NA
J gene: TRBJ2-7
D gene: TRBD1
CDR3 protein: CASTTGTGGGPQYF
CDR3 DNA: TGTGCCAGCACAACCGGGACAGGGGGGGGCCCGCAGTACTTC

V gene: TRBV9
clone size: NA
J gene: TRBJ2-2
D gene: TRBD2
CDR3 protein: CASSVLTSGGSNTGELFF
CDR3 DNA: TGTGCCAGCAGCGTCCTTACTAGCGGGGGGTCGAACACCGGGGAGCTGTTTTTT

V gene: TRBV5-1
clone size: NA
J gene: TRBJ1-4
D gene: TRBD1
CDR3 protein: CASSIGTGEKLFF
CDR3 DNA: TGCGCCAGCAGCATCGGGACAGGGGAAAAACTGTTTTTT

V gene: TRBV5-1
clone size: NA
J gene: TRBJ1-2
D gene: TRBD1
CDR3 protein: CASSPGQGYGYTF
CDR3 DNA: TGCGCCAGCAGCCCAGGACAGGGCTATGGCTACACCTTC

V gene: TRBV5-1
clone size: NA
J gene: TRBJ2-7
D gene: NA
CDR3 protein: CASSLDVIYEQYF
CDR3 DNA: TGCGCCAGCAGCTTGGACGTTATCTACGAGCAGTACTTC

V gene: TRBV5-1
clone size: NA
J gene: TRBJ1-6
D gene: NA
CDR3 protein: CASSLWGRTNSPLHF
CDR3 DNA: TGCGCCAGCAGCTTGTGGGGACGGACTAATTCACCCCTCCACTTT

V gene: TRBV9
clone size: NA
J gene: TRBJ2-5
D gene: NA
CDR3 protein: CASSVGTTVLETQYF
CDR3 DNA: TGTGCCAGCAGCGTAGGAACAACCGTTTTGGAGACCCAGTACTTC

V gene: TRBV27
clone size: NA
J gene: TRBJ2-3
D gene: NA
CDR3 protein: CASRYRGTPQGTDTQYF
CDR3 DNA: TGTGCCAGCAGGTATAGGGGGACCCCACAAGGCACAGATACGCAGTATTTT

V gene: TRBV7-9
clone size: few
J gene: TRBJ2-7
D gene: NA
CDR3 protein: CASSRGFGSEGQDEQYF
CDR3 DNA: TGTGCCAGCAGCCGCGGTTTTGGCTCCGAGGGGCAGGACGAGCAGTACTTC

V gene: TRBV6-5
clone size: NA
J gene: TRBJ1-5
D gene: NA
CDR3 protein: CASSYSQGNQPQHF
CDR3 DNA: TGTGCCAGCAGTTACTCGCAGGGCAATCAGCCCCAGCATTTT

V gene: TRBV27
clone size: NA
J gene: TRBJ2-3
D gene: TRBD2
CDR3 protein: CASSLSALGGGTNEPTDTQYF
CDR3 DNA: TGTGCCAGCAGTTTATCCGCCCTCGGCGGGGGGACCAATGAGCCCACAGATACGCAGTATTTT

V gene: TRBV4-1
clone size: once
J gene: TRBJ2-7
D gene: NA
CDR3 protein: CASSQGSNFNYEQYF
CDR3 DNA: TGCGCCAGCAGCCAAGGTTCGAACTTCAACTACGAGCAGTACTTC

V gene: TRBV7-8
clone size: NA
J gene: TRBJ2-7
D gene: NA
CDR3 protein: CASSQLRAYEQYF
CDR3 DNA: TGTGCCAGCAGCCAATTAAGGGCCTACGAGCAGTACTTC

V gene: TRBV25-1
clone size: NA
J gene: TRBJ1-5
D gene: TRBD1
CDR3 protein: CASSRTGNGQPQHF
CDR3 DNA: TGTGCCAGCAGTAGGACAGGGAACGGACAGCCCCAGCATTTT

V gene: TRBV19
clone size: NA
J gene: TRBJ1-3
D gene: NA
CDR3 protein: CASSTILLLPSGNTIYF
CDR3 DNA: TGTGCCAGTAGTACCATTCTACTTCTCCCCTCTGGAAACACCATATATTTT

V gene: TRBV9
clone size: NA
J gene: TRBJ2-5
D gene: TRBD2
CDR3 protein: CASNTLAGAQETQYF
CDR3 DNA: TGTGCCAGCAACACTCTAGCGGGGGCACAAGAGACCCAGTACTTC

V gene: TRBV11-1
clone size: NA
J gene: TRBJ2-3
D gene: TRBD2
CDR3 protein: CASSLAAGGPSGTDTQYF
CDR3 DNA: TGTGCCAGCAGCTTAGCGGCGGGGGGGCCTTCTGGCACAGATACGCAGTATTTT

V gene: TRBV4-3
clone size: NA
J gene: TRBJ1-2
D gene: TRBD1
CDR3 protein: CASSQTGTGIWGYTF
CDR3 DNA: TGCGCCAGCAGCCAGACCGGGACAGGGATTTGGGGCTACACCTTC

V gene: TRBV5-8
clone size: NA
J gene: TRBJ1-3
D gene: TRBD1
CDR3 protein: CASSIRTGSTGNTIYF
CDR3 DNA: TGTGCCAGCAGCATCAGGACAGGGTCGACTGGAAACACCATATATTTT

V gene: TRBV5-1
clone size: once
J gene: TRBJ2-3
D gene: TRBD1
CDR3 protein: CASRKGTGRTDTQYF
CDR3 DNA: TGCGCCAGCAGAAAGGGGACAGGGAGGACAGATACGCAGTATTTT

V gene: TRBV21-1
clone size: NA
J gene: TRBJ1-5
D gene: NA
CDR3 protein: CASSKAAVLNRTSLNQPQHF
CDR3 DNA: TGTGCCAGCAGCAAAGCCGCGGTTTTGAACAGGACCTCACTAAATCAGCCCCAGCATTTT

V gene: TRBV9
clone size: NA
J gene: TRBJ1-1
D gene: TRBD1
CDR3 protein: CASSSRQGNTEAFF
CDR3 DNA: TGTGCCAGCAGCTCCCGACAGGGGAACACTGAAGCTTTCTTT

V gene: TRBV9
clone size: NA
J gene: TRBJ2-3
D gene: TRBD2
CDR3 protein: CASSAATSGITYF
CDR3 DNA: TGTGCCAGCAGCGCCGCGACTAGCGGCATTACGTATTTT

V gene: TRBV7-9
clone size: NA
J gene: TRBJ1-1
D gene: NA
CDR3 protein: CASSPKGRGGNTEAFF
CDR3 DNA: TGTGCCAGCAGCCCAAAGGGAAGGGGGGGGAACACTGAAGCTTTCTTT

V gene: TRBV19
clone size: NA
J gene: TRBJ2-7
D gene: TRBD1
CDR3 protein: CASSLDRGAYEQYF
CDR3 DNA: TGTGCCAGTAGTTTGGACAGGGGTGCCTACGAGCAGTACTTC

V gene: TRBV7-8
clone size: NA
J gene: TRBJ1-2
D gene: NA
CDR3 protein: CASSRAGAIYGYTF
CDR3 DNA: TGTGCCAGCAGCCGGGCAGGGGCTATCTATGGCTACACCTTC

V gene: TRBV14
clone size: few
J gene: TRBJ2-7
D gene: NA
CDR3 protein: CASSQVRGYEQYF
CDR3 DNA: TGTGCCAGCAGCCAAGTTCGGGGTTACGAGCAGTACTTC

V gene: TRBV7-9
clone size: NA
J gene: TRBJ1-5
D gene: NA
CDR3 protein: CASSRDGSGNQPQHF
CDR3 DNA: TGTGCCAGCAGCCGCGACGGGAGTGGCAATCAGCCCCAGCATTTT

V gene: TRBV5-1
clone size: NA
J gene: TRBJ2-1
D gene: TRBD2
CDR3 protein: CASSPGLAGGNEQFF
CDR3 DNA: TGCGCCAGCAGCCCAGGACTAGCGGGGGGAAATGAGCAGTTCTTC

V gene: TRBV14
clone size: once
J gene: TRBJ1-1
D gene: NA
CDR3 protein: CASSQVSGMNTEAFF
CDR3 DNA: TGTGCCAGCAGCCAAGTCTCCGGGATGAACACTGAAGCTTTCTTT

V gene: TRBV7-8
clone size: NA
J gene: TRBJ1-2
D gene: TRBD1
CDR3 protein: CASSFGQGRRYGYTF
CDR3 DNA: TGTGCCAGCAGCTTTGGACAGGGCCGGAGATATGGCTACACCTTC

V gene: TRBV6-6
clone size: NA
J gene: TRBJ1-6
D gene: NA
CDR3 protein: CASIPPGGNSPLHF
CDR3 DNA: TGTGCCAGCATCCCCCCGGGGGGAAATTCACCCCTCCACTTT

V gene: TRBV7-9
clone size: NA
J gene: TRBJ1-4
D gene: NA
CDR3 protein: CASSLDPGINEKLFF
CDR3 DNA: TGTGCCAGCAGCTTAGATCCGGGGATTAATGAAAAACTGTTTTTT

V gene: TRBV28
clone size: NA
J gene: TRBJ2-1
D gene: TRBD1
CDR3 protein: CASSFAGTAYNEQFF
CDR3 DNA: TGTGCCAGCAGTTTTGCCGGGACAGCATACAATGAGCAGTTCTTC

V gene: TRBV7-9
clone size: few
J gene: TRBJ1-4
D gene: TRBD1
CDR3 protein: CASSVGDRDRGNEKLFF
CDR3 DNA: TGTGCCAGCAGCGTAGGCGACCGGGACAGGGGGAATGAAAAACTGTTTTTT

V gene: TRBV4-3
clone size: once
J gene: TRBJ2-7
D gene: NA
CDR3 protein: CASSQDTGFYEQYF
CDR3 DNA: TGCGCCAGCAGCCAAGATACGGGATTCTACGAGCAGTACTTC

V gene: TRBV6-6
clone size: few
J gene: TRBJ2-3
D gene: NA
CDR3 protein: CASSSSSATDTQYF
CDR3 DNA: TGTGCCAGCAGTTCGAGTAGCGCAACAGATACGCAGTATTTT

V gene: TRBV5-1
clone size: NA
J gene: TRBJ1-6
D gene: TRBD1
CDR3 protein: CASSLDRTGSSPPHF
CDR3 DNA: TGCGCCAGCAGCTTGGATCGGACAGGGAGTTCACCCCCCCACTTT